The next 27 T cell receptor beta chains were all read from a single sample in a study of cytomegalovirus exposure and HLA in healthy donors. Vbeta (60) and Jbeta (13) primers were used in the PCR. Method: immunoSEQ multiplex PCR; TCRdb's copy keeps in-frame clones and lacks some. The top ten clones hold around 1.5% of a sample with some 150,000 clones, roughly 80% of them seen once. What was sequenced was PBMCs. These receptors all stem from a female donor in good health and CMV-seronegative.

Comment on this clone: At the DNA level, this CDR3 is encoded by other sequences in the same sample as well. V is TRBV30 and J is TRBJ1-5, with D hard to call. CDR1 and CDR2 from the germline V gene are GTSNPN and SVGIG (reference sequence). The CDR3 consists of 13 residues. Trimming pared 0 bases from V and 5 bases from J, leaving 8 bases between. The CDR3 bases are TGTGCCTGGAGTGTGGCGGAGGATCAGCCCCAGCATTTT. It codes for CAWSVAEDQPQHF.

The chain recombines TRBV19 with TRBJ1-2; D not resolved. The germline CDR1 and CDR2 sequences are LNHDA and SQIVND (reference sequence). The CDR3 sequence is 15 residues long. V was pared by 6 bases and J by 6 bases, with 20 bases between. CDR3 DNA sequence: TGTGCCAGTAGCCCTCGCCGAGACACACACGATGGCTACACCTTC. It codes for CASSPRRDTHDGYTF.

The J gene is TRBJ1-5, the V gene TRBV19, with 8 bases matching TRBD1. CDR1 LNHDA and CDR2 SQIVND come from the germline V gene (reference sequence). The CDR3 is made up of 16 amino acids. Unmatched junction bases numbered 9, after V lost 7 bases and J lost 1 base. In DNA form, the CDR3 reads TGTGCCAGTACAGATCGACAGGGGTTCAGCAATCAGCCCCAGCATTTT. It codes for CASTDRQGFSNQPQHF.

The chain uses TRBV28 and TRBJ1-2; 9 nucleotides match TRBD1. Trimming removed 6 bases from V and 1 base from J; junction bases left unmatched: 6. The CDR3 totals 15 residues. Germline V gives CDR1 MDHEN, CDR2 SYDVKM. In DNA form, the CDR3 reads TGTGCCAGCAGCCCAGGGGACAGGGATAACTATGGCTACACCTTC. Amino acids: CASSPGDRDNYGYTF.

The V and J genes are TRBV6-5 and TRBJ2-7; 11 bases align to TRBD1. After removal of 6 bases from V and 1 base from J, the junction contained 5 bases not matched to a gene. The CDR3 extends over 15 amino acids. Per germline, CDR1 MNHEY and CDR2 SVGAGI. The CDR3 DNA reads as TGTGCCAGCAGGGACCGGGACAGGGGGTCCTACGAGCAGTACTTC. It codes for CASRDRDRGSYEQYF.

The rearrangement uses TRBV2 and TRBJ1-5; D may be TRBD1 (6 bases). This CDR3 contains 17 residues. Germline V CDR1 and CDR2: SNHLY, FYNNEI. V lost 6 bases and J lost 6, with 24 bases in between. The CDR3 protein is CASSITDSGVLGQPQHF. In DNA form, the CDR3 reads TGTGCCAGCAGCATCACAGATTCAGGGGTTCTAGGTCAGCCCCAGCATTTT.

A note on this clone: Other DNA sequences from this sample encode an identical CDR3 as well. This chain links TRBV7-9 with TRBJ1-1, with TRBD1 matching over 9 bases. CDR3 length: 15 amino acids. Trimming at V came to 1 base and at J to 3 bases, leaving 3 bases not matched to a gene. In germline, CDR1 is SEHNR, CDR2 FQNEAQ (reference sequence). The chain's CDR3 is CASSLVRTGDTEAFF. The CDR3 DNA is TGTGCCAGCAGCTTAGTTCGGACAGGGGACACTGAAGCTTTCTTT.

V usage is TRBV5-6 and J usage is TRBJ1-1; 7 bases are a match to TRBD1. The V gene's germline CDR1 is SGHDT and CDR2 YYEEEE. The CDR3 runs 16 residues. V dropped 2 bases and J dropped 0; count of bases not matched to a gene: 7. CDR3 nucleotides: TGTGCCAGCAGCTTCCGGGACAGACCCATGAACACTGAAGCTTTCTTT. It encodes CASSFRDRPMNTEAFF.

The chain couples TRBV19 to TRBJ2-3; no firm D call. This CDR3 has 16 amino acids. Trimming shortened V by 5 bases and J by 0 bases, and 15 bases separated the two germline ends. The germline V gene has CDR1 LNHDA and CDR2 SQIVND (reference sequence). The CDR3 loop is CASSSGGRRSTDTQYF. In DNA, the CDR3 is TGTGCCAGTAGTTCGGGTGGAAGGCGGAGCACAGATACGCAGTATTTT.

This clone was picked up a small number of times. The V call is TRBV6-6, the J call TRBJ1-5; 7 nucleotides match TRBD1. Germline CDR1 reads MNHNY; CDR2 reads SVGAGI (reference sequence). Trimming cost V 9 bases and J 7 bases; bases outside gene matches: 6. This CDR3 contains 12 residues. The CDR3 protein is CASTPGGQPQHF. The CDR3, as DNA: TGTGCCAGTACCCCAGGGGGGCAGCCCCAGCATTTT.

The rearrangement joins TRBV14 to TRBJ2-1; 13 bases map to TRBD2. Looked up from germline, CDR1 is SGHDN and CDR2 is FVKESK. This CDR3 contains 19 residues. V lost 0 bases to trimming and J lost 6 bases; unmatched junction nucleotides: 11. CDR3 region: CASSQDLTSGGVFFNEQFF. CDR3 bases: TGTGCCAGCAGCCAAGATTTAACTAGCGGGGGGGTATTCTTCAATGAGCAGTTCTTC.

This chain joins TRBV7-9 and TRBJ2-7; 11 bases map to TRBD2. The CDR3 totals 16 residues. Losses at the gene ends were 2 bases for V and 0 bases for J; bases not matched to a gene: 3. Germline lookup yields CDR1 SEHNR and CDR2 FQNEAQ (reference sequence). CDR3 sequence (DNA): TGTGCCAGCAGCTTAACTAGCGGGAGTCTCTCCTACGAGCAGTACTTC. Protein sequence: CASSLTSGSLSYEQYF.

V usage is TRBV7-6 and J usage is TRBJ1-2, with 9 bases fitting TRBD1. V was pared by 5 bases and J by 0 bases, with 4 bases of the junction left unmatched. The CDR3 loop spans 15 amino acids. The germline V gene encodes CDR1 SGHVS and CDR2 FNYEAQ. The CDR3 region has the DNA TGTGCCAGCAGCCAAAGACAGGGGGCTAACTATGGCTACACCTTC. It codes for CASSQRQGANYGYTF. Filled out from reference TRBV7-6 and TRBJ1-2, the complete variable domain reads GAGVSQSPRYKVTKRGQDVALRCDPISGHVSLYWYRQALGQGPEFLTYFNYEAQQDKSGLPNDRFSAERPEGSISTLTIQRTEQRDSAMYRCASSQRQGANYGYTFGSGTRLTVV.

The chain has TRBV9 and TRBJ2-3, with D possibly TRBD2 on 6 matching bases. The CDR3 runs to 15 residues. The V end lost 4 bases, the J end lost 4 bases, and 16 bases lay between the germline ends. The germline gives CDR1 SGDLS, CDR2 YYNGEE. The CDR3 nucleotides read TGTGCCAGCAGCTTGGGGGGAACGGGCGCAGATACGCAGTATTTT. Translation gives CASSLGGTGADTQYF.

This clone was counted between two and nine times. The chain joins TRBV14 to TRBJ2-1; the match to TRBD2 covers 7 bases. The trim removed 1 base at V and 6 bases at J, leaving 9 bases unmatched. Germline values: CDR1 SGHDN, CDR2 FVKESK. The CDR3 has 16 amino acids. The CDR3 nucleotides are TGTGCCAGCAGCCAAGCTCGAGGGAGGGCCTTCAATGAGCAGTTCTTC. It specifies CASSQARGRAFNEQFF.

V and J are TRBV10-3 and TRBJ2-7; TRBD1 matches 7 bases. The ends lost 10 bases at V and 2 bases at J; junction bases unmatched: 5. CDR3 length: 12 residues. Germline V gene lookup returns CDR1 ENHRY and CDR2 SYGVKD. Here the CDR3 reads CASRQGTYEQYF. CDR3 DNA sequence: TGTGCCAGCAGACAGGGCACCTACGAGCAGTACTTC.

For this clone: The junction and the germline gene differ at one end; a read error may be behind it. This CDR3 is also generated by other DNA sequences in the sample. The CDR3 protein is CASSLSHNQGETQYF. The CDR3 DNA is TGTGCCAGCAGCTTATCTCATAACCAGGGGGAGACCCAATACTTC. The chain joins TRBV7-6 to TRBJ2-5; 7 bases line up with TRBD1. Germline V gives CDR1 SGHVS, CDR2 FNYEAQ. The CDR3 contains 15 residues.

This clone was observed a few times. This chain uses TRBV10-3 with TRBJ2-2, with 11 bases fitting TRBD1. The CDR3 is 15 residues long. V was pared by 6 bases and J by 4 bases, with 4 bases of the junction left unmatched. CDR1 ENHRY and CDR2 SYGVKD come from the germline V gene. The CDR3 loop is CAIRAGQGGTGELFF. The CDR3 region has the DNA TGTGCCATCAGGGCGGGACAGGGGGGCACCGGGGAGCTGTTTTTT.

The CDR3 protein is CASSQGKPTNYGYTF. The DNA for the CDR3 is TGCGCCAGCAGCCAGGGGAAGCCGACTAACTATGGCTACACCTTC. The rearrangement uses TRBV5-1 and TRBJ1-2, with a possible D match to TRBD1 (6 bases). V lost 4 bases, J lost 0 bases, and 13 bases lay in between. The CDR3 spans 15 residues. Germline CDR1 and CDR2: SGHRS and YFSETQ.

This CDR3 reads CASSRQLNTEAFF. The CDR3 region has the DNA TGTGCCAGCAGCCGACAGCTAAACACTGAAGCTTTCTTT. The genes are TRBV7-2 and TRBJ1-1; D might be TRBD1 (5 bases). Germline-derived CDR1 and CDR2 are SGHTA and FQGNSA. This CDR3 has 13 amino acids. V was trimmed by 5 bases and J by 2 bases, leaving 9 bases between them. The full variable domain, completed using reference TRBV7-2 and TRBJ1-1, is GAGVSQSPSNKVTEKGKDVELRCDPISGHTALYWYRQSLGQGLEFLIYFQGNSAPDKSGLPSDRFSAERTGGSVSTLTIQRTQQEDSAVYLCASSRQLNTEAFFGQGTRLTVV.

The chain carries TRBV7-6 and TRBJ1-3; the match to TRBD1 covers 7 bases. The J segment lost 0 bases and the V segment lost 3 bases, leaving 8 bases of the junction unmatched. The CDR3 runs to 17 residues. Germline V lookup: CDR1 SGHVS, CDR2 FNYEAQ. The CDR3 spells CASSLAQGSSSGNTIYF. CDR3 bases: TGTGCCAGCAGCTTGGCACAGGGGTCGAGCTCTGGAAACACCATATATTTT. Drawing the rest from reference TRBV7-6 and TRBJ1-3, the complete variable domain is GAGVSQSPRYKVTKRGQDVALRCDPISGHVSLYWYRQALGQGPEFLTYFNYEAQQDKSGLPNDRFSAERPEGSISTLTIQRTEQRDSAMYRCASSLAQGSSSGNTIYFGEGSWLTVV.

This chain uses TRBV5-4 with TRBJ2-7; perhaps TRBD2 as D (5 bases). This CDR3 has 14 amino acids. Trimming pared 4 bases from V and 2 bases from J, leaving 13 bases between. Germline V gives CDR1 SGHNT, CDR2 YYREEE (reference sequence). The CDR3 is CASSGGGTAYEQYF. The CDR3 region has the DNA TGTGCCAGCAGCGGAGGAGGCACCGCCTACGAGCAGTACTTC.

This chain links TRBV28 with TRBJ1-5, with 9 bases that match TRBD1. Germline V gene sequence: CDR1 MDHEN, CDR2 SYDVKM. V was pared by 4 bases and J by 4 bases, with 8 bases of the junction left unmatched. The CDR3 runs to 16 residues. The chain's CDR3 is CASSSPGTGRNQPQHF. CDR3 coding DNA: TGTGCCAGCAGTTCCCCCGGGACAGGGCGGAATCAGCCCCAGCATTTT.

The chain combines TRBV6-6 with TRBJ1-5; D call uncertain. Trimming removed 4 bases from V and 11 bases from J, with 9 bases in between. Germline assignment: CDR1 MNHNY and CDR2 SVGAGI (reference sequence). The CDR3 runs to 11 residues. The CDR3 here is CASSSGLTQHF. CDR3 DNA: TGTGCCAGCAGTTCCGGACTCACCCAGCATTTT.

In its sample, this clone was seen a few times. This chain connects TRBV11-2 to TRBJ1-2; D not certain. Germline CDR1 reads SGHAT; CDR2 reads FQNNGV. This CDR3 has 14 amino acids. V gave up 1 base and J gave up 2 bases, with 8 bases separating them. The CDR3 DNA reads TGTGCCAGCAGCTTAGCTGGCAACAACTATGGCTACACCTTC. Translating gives CASSLAGNNYGYTF.

The chain uses TRBV10-3 and TRBJ2-3; 9 nucleotides agree with TRBD2. The CDR3 loop spans 15 amino acids. CDR1 ENHRY and CDR2 SYGVKD come from the germline V gene. V shed 4 bases, J shed 0 bases, and the junction held 2 bases outside the gene matches. CDR3 region: CAISGLADSTDTQYF. CDR3 DNA sequence: TGTGCCATCAGTGGACTAGCGGACAGCACAGATACGCAGTATTTT.

V and J are TRBV25-1 and TRBJ1-4; 8 bases match TRBD1. Trimming took 4 bases from V and 8 from J; bases not matched to a gene: 9. From germline, CDR1 is MGHDK and CDR2 SYGVNS. This CDR3 region has 15 residues. This chain's CDR3 is CASSANQGAWEKLFF. As DNA, the CDR3 is TGTGCCAGCAGTGCAAACCAGGGGGCGTGGGAAAAACTGTTTTTT.